This TCR beta chain was found in a study of blood T cell repertoires in COVID-19. For the study at large: Researchers got acute and convalescent COVID-19 samples from the United States, Italy and Spain.

V trimming: 0 bases; J trimming: 0 bases; junction bases outside the gene matches: 1. CDR3 size: 15 residues. The germline V gene has CDR1 SGDLS and CDR2 YYNGEE. Per the original data handling: Reference gene primers were amplified, and this amplification served to estimate nucleated cell counts. Sequenced by immunoSEQ multiplex PCR; TCRdb stores in-frame clones only, minus some. The DNA was the basis for D and trimming; V, J and clone size are from that table. The sample lists a few hundred thousand clones, about 88% occurring once. Input material: peripheral blood. This sequence originates from a middle-aged man with active or convalescent COVID-19. The J gene is TRBJ2-5, the V gene TRBV9; 8 nucleotides line up with TRBD2. Written as DNA, the CDR3 is TGTGCCAGCAGCGTAGGGCGGGGGGACCAAGAGACCCAGTACTTC. Encoded protein: CASSVGRGDQETQYF.